A single sample gave rise to the 28 T cell receptor beta chains below, sequenced in a study of blood T cell repertoires in COVID-19. Sequencing used immunoSEQ multiplex PCR; TCRdb keeps in-frame clones, though not all of them. The sample contains about 90,000 clones, 85% of which appear only once. Sequencing input: peripheral blood. The receptors derive from a man in his forties or fifties with acute or convalescent COVID-19.

The chain combines TRBV6-5 with TRBJ2-2; the match to TRBD1 covers 7 bases. The V segment lost 6 bases and the J segment 5 bases; nucleotides outside the gene matches: 9. The CDR3 sequence is 15 residues long. CDR1 MNHEY and CDR2 SVGAGI come from the germline V gene. The CDR3 region has the DNA TGTGCCAGCAGCTACGACAGGGTCCGGACCGGGGAGCTGTTTTTT. It translates to CASSYDRVRTGELFF.

The count of this clone is one. The rearrangement joins TRBV5-4 to TRBJ2-7; 8 bases map to TRBD2. V lost 0 bases, J lost 5 bases, and 10 bases stayed unmatched. Germline CDR1 SGHNT, CDR2 YYREEE (reference sequence). CDR3 size: 16 residues. This CDR3 reads CASSLGPGTSLDEQYF. CDR3 coding DNA: TGTGCCAGCAGCTTGGGGCCCGGGACTAGTCTCGACGAGCAGTACTTC.

V is TRBV6-2 or TRBV6-3 and J is TRBJ2-2; 8 nucleotides agree with TRBD1. The V and J ends lost 2 bases and 7 bases, in that order; junction bases with no gene match: 6. CDR1 is MNHEY, CDR2 SVGEGT, per germline. The CDR3 is made up of 15 amino acids. In DNA, the CDR3 is TGTGCCAGCAGTTACGAGAGACAGGGGCACGGGGAGCTGTTTTTT. It yields the protein CASSYERQGHGELFF.

This clone was picked up a small number of times. This chain connects TRBV30 to TRBJ2-2; 7 positions match TRBD1. The CDR3 length is 13 residues. V dropped 3 bases and J dropped 7; count of bases not matched to a gene: 5. The V gene's germline CDR1 is GTSNPN and CDR2 SVGIG (reference sequence). CDR3 sequence reads: CAWRKNRGGELFF. The CDR3 DNA is TGTGCCTGGAGAAAGAACAGGGGCGGGGAGCTGTTTTTT. The whole variable domain, filled in from reference TRBV30 and TRBJ2-2, reads SQTIHQWPATLVQPVGSPLSLECTVEGTSNPNLYWYRQAAGRGLQLLFYSVGIGQISSEVPQNLSASRPQDRQFILSSKKLLLSDSGFYLCAWRKNRGGELFFGEGSRLTVL.

The chain has TRBV4-3 and TRBJ2-7; D may be TRBD2 (6 bases). Germline-derived CDR1 and CDR2 are LGHNA and YSLEER. Trimming pared 0 bases from V and 4 bases from J, leaving 13 bases between. This CDR3 spans 15 amino acids. The DNA for the CDR3 is TGCGCCAGCAGCCAAGAAGATAAGGGGACTTACGAGCAGTACTTC. Encoded protein: CASSQEDKGTYEQYF.

This clone occurred a few times. This chain's CDR3 is CASSYRGLSTEAFF. CDR3 nucleotide sequence: TGCGCCAGCAGCTACAGGGGGCTGAGCACTGAAGCTTTCTTT. The chain has TRBV5-1 and TRBJ1-1; 9 bases align to TRBD1. The CDR3 length is 14 residues. The germline gives CDR1 SGHRS, CDR2 YFSETQ. The junction had 4 bases not matched to a gene; V was cut back by 3 bases and J by 4 bases.

The V and J genes are TRBV3-1 (or the pseudogene TRBV3-2) and TRBJ1-1; TRBD1 aligns across 7 bases. Trimming removed 8 bases from V and 1 base from J; junction bases left unmatched: 4. There are 13 residues in the CDR3. Germline V CDR1 and CDR2: LGHDT, YNNKEL (reference sequence). Here the CDR3 DNA reads TGTGCCAGCGTTAACAGGGGGAACACTGAAGCTTTCTTT. It specifies CASVNRGNTEAFF.

V is TRBV29-1 and J is TRBJ2-3, with a tentative D call TRBD2 (6 bases). This CDR3 contains 12 residues. V was trimmed by 2 bases and J by 5 bases, leaving 8 bases between them. CDR1 is SQVTM, CDR2 ANQGSEA, per germline. In nucleotides, the CDR3 is TGCAGCGTTGAACCCGGGGGAGATACGCAGTATTTT. This codes for CSVEPGGDTQYF.

The chain uses TRBV5-4 and TRBJ2-3; D unresolved. Trimming shortened V by 0 bases and J by 2 bases, and 7 bases separated the two germline ends. The CDR3 extends over 14 amino acids. The germline V gene encodes CDR1 SGHNT and CDR2 YYREEE (reference sequence). CDR3 region: CASSLAGATDTQYF. The CDR3 DNA is TGTGCCAGCAGCTTGGCGGGTGCCACAGATACGCAGTATTTT.

The chain combines TRBV7-3 with TRBJ1-5; no firm D call. Trimming removed 1 base from V and 0 bases from J, with 13 bases in between. Germline CDR1 and CDR2: SGHTA and FQGTGA. The CDR3 contains 17 residues. For the CDR3, the DNA is TGTGCCAGCAGCTTAATGATCTGGCAGGCTAGCAATCAGCCCCAGCATTTT. It specifies CASSLMIWQASNQPQHF.

J is TRBJ2-4 and V is TRBV7-8; 7 bases line up with TRBD1. Per the germline V gene, CDR1 is SGHVS and CDR2 is FQNEAQ. J was trimmed by 8 bases and V by 5 bases; bases with no gene match: 6. The CDR3 spans 13 residues. The CDR3 coding sequence is TGTGCCAGCAGCCGGGACAGCCGGGACATTCAGTACTTC. As protein: CASSRDSRDIQYF. The entire variable domain, with the rest obtained from reference TRBV7-8 and TRBJ2-4, is as follows: GAGVSQSPRYKVAKRGQDVALRCDPISGHVSLFWYQQALGQGPEFLTYFQNEAQLDKSGLPSDRFFAERPEGSVSTLKIQRTQQEDSAVYLCASSRDSRDIQYFGAGTRLSVL.

In nucleotides, the CDR3 is TGTGCCTGGAGCGGGCAGGGGGAAGGAAACACTGAAGCTTTCTTT. It translates to CAWSGQGEGNTEAFF. V and J are TRBV30 and TRBJ1-1, with 7 positions matching TRBD1. The CDR3 has 15 residues. In germline, CDR1 is GTSNPN, CDR2 SVGIG (reference sequence). Germline trimming cut 3 bases from V and 2 bases from J; bases unmatched to any gene: 9.

V usage is TRBV9 and J usage is TRBJ2-7; 8 bases map to TRBD1. J lost 4 bases, V lost 2 bases, and 2 bases had no gene match. The CDR3 length is 13 residues. CDR1 and CDR2 from the germline V gene are SGDLS and YYNGEE. The DNA for the CDR3 is TGTGCCAGCAGCGTCCGGGACAGGTACGAGCAGTACTTC. Protein product: CASSVRDRYEQYF.

This chain connects TRBV18 to TRBJ2-1; possibly TRBD2 for D (6 bases). V lost 6 bases and J 8 bases, leaving 11 bases between the germline ends. CDR3 size: 12 residues. CDR1 is KGHSH and CDR2 is LQKENI in the germline V gene. The CDR3 nucleotides read TGTGCCAGCTCCCGGGAGCGGTATGAGCAGTTCTTC. Amino acids: CASSRERYEQFF.

This clone was observed a single time. The chain uses TRBV28 and TRBJ1-4; D gene unclear. V lost 7 bases, J lost 7 bases, and 10 bases lay in between. This CDR3 is 12 amino acids long. Per germline, CDR1 MDHEN and CDR2 SYDVKM. The CDR3 DNA reads TGTGCCAGCACTAACGTCGGTGAAAAACTGTTTTTT. This translates into CASTNVGEKLFF. Variable domain in full (rest from reference TRBV28 and TRBJ1-4): DVKVTQSSRYLVKRTGEKVFLECVQDMDHENMFWYRQDPGLGLRLIYFSYDVKMKEKGDIPEGYSVSREKKERFSLILESASTNQTSMYLCASTNVGEKLFFGSGTQLSVL.

This clone was counted a single time. The chain carries TRBV28 and TRBJ2-1; 8 nucleotides line up with TRBD2. In germline, CDR1 is MDHEN, CDR2 SYDVKM. This CDR3 is built from 13 residues. J was trimmed by 4 bases and V by 10 bases; bases with no gene match: 6. CDR3 loop: CAILSGAYNEQFF. The CDR3 nucleotides read TGTGCCATTCTTAGCGGGGCATACAATGAGCAGTTCTTC.

This clone was seen a handful of times. The gene calls are TRBV30 and TRBJ2-2; D perhaps matches TRBD2 (6 bases). V gave up 4 bases and J gave up 7 bases, with 16 bases separating them. Germline CDR1 GTSNPN, CDR2 SVGIG (reference sequence). There are 14 residues in the CDR3. CDR3 bases: TGTGCCTGGACCCAGGACCGGGAGATCGGGGAGCTGTTTTTT. As protein: CAWTQDREIGELFF.

The V and J genes are TRBV18 and TRBJ2-5, with D tentatively TRBD2 (5 bases). The germline V gene encodes CDR1 KGHSH and CDR2 LQKENI. This CDR3 is built from 15 residues. V gave up 2 bases and J gave up 1 base, with 11 bases separating them. The CDR3 DNA reads as TGTGCCAGCTCACCAAGCACGGGGTCCCAAGAGACCCAGTACTTC. Encoded protein: CASSPSTGSQETQYF. Together with reference TRBV18 and TRBJ2-5, the CDR3 gives the full variable domain: NAGVMQNPRHLVRRRGQEARLRCSPMKGHSHVYWYRQLPEEGLKFMVYLQKENIIDESGMPKERFSAEFPKEGPSILRIQQVVRGDSAAYFCASSPSTGSQETQYFGPGTRLLVL.

V and J are TRBV25-1 and TRBJ1-5, with 7 bases identical to TRBD1. Germline trimming cut 9 bases from V and 4 bases from J; bases unmatched to any gene: 9. The CDR3 runs to 14 residues. Germline V gene data show CDR1 as MGHDK and CDR2 as SYGVNS. The DNA of the CDR3 is TGTGCCAGTGAGAGTGGACAGGCGAATCAGCCCCAGCATTTT. The encoded protein is CASESGQANQPQHF. Looking up the rest from reference TRBV25-1 and TRBJ1-5 gives the full variable domain: EADIYQTPRYLVIGTGKKITLECSQTMGHDKMYWYQQDPGMELHLIHYSYGVNSTEKGDLSSESTVSRIRTEHFPLTLESARPSHTSQYLCASESGQANQPQHFGDGTRLSIL.

This chain links TRBV6-5 with TRBJ2-7; 10 bases are shared with TRBD1. The CDR3 extends over 15 amino acids. The germline V gene has CDR1 MNHEY and CDR2 SVGAGI. Trimming at V came to 6 bases and at J to 3 bases, leaving 8 bases not matched to a gene. The CDR3 bases are TGTGCCAGCAGGAAGGGGACAGGGGAAGACTACGAGCAGTACTTC. Its translation is CASRKGTGEDYEQYF.

The rearrangement links TRBV19 to TRBJ2-5, with unresolved D. The CDR3 is 14 amino acids. Germline V gene sequence: CDR1 LNHDA, CDR2 SQIVND (reference sequence). V was cut by 8 bases and J by 2 bases, with 15 bases left in between. DNA for the CDR3: TGTGCCAGTTCTAGTAGAAGCAGACAAGAGACCCAGTACTTC. This codes for CASSSRSRQETQYF.

This rearrangement joins TRBV6-6 to TRBJ2-7; D perhaps matches TRBD2 (6 bases). This CDR3 has 14 amino acids. V lost 11 bases, J lost 0 bases, and 17 bases lay in between. Germline CDR1 is MNHNY and CDR2 is SVGAGI (reference sequence). The CDR3 DNA sequence: TGTGCCGGGAGGAGCAGTAGCGGCTCCTACGAGCAGTACTTC. Translation: CAGRSSSGSYEQYF.

This sequence joins TRBV27 and TRBJ2-1; TRBD1 is a possible D gene (5 bases). This CDR3 has 13 residues. Trimming cost V 3 bases and J 7 bases, with 10 bases left between them. Germline V gives CDR1 MNHEY, CDR2 SMNVEV (reference sequence). The CDR3 reads CASSFSGYNEQFF. The CDR3, as DNA: TGTGCCAGCAGTTTCTCAGGGTATAATGAGCAGTTCTTC.

V gene TRBV30 combines with J gene TRBJ1-2; D remains unclear. Trimming cost V 4 bases and J 2 bases, with 17 bases left between them. This CDR3 contains 15 residues. Germline loops: CDR1 GTSNPN, CDR2 SVGIG (reference sequence). CDR3: CAWTPEMGANYGYTF. The CDR3 coding sequence is TGTGCCTGGACCCCAGAGATGGGCGCGAACTATGGCTACACCTTC.

This clone was seen a few times. V and J are TRBV4-2 and TRBJ1-1; 9 positions agree with TRBD1. With 8 bases clipped from V and 5 bases from J, the junction kept 3 bases outside the gene matches. The CDR3 loop spans 12 amino acids. Germline assignment: CDR1 LGHNA and CDR2 YNFKEQ. CDR3 protein: CASRQGGTEAFF. CDR3 nucleotide sequence: TGTGCCAGCCGACAGGGGGGGACTGAAGCTTTCTTT.

The V gene is TRBV6-2 or TRBV6-3, the J gene TRBJ2-3; the match to TRBD1 covers 7 bases. Per the germline V gene, CDR1 is MNHEY and CDR2 is SVGEGT. Trimming removed 4 bases from V and 3 bases from J; junction bases left unmatched: 1. CDR3 length equals 13 residues. CDR3 amino acids: CASSSQGTDTQYF. The CDR3 DNA reads TGTGCCAGCAGTTCACAGGGGACAGATACGCAGTATTTT.

The chain recombines TRBV5-1 with TRBJ2-7; the match to TRBD1 covers 8 bases. The CDR3 sequence is 14 residues long. The ends lost 0 bases at V and 3 bases at J; junction bases unmatched: 2. Germline CDR1 SGHRS, CDR2 YFSETQ. The CDR3 nucleotides read TGCGCCAGCAGCTTGGCAGGGGGCGGCTACGAGCAGTACTTC. It codes for CASSLAGGGYEQYF.

V is TRBV28 and J is TRBJ1-2; D gene ambiguous. Trimming removed 6 bases from V and 1 base from J, with 6 bases in between. The germline CDR1 and CDR2 sequences are MDHEN and SYDVKM. The CDR3 runs to 12 residues. This CDR3 reads CASSRNNYGYTF. As DNA, the CDR3 is TGTGCCAGCAGCAGAAATAACTATGGCTACACCTTC.